The clone carrying this TCR beta chain was seen at least ten times. The data are from a study of regulatory T cells in long-lasting Graves disease. Time point indicated: persistent/refractory GD, antithyroid drugs over 5 years with positive TRAb. PBMC-extracted RNA yielded the TCR library. Building of the TCR beta libraries involved iRepertoire HTBI primers and Arm-PCR of CDR3 regions. TCRdb passed the multiplex PCR reads through MiXCR, listing each CDR3 protein once. The sample carries around 510,000 distinct CDR3 sequences, about a fifth recorded once. The sequences come from peripheral blood mononuclear cells (PBMCs), collected when the disease was refractory, from a patient treated with antithyroid drugs. This clonotype originated in a female donor with Graves disease.

CDR3 coding DNA: TGTGCCAGCAGACTAGGAACCTGGCAGCCAAGCTCTGGAAACACCATATATTTT. Encoded protein: CASRLGTWQPSSGNTIYF. V gene TRBV6-1 combines with J gene TRBJ1-3; D is unclear. The CDR3 has 18 amino acids. Trimming left V 6 bases short and J 0 bases short, with 21 bases between. Looked up from germline, CDR1 is MNHNS and CDR2 is SASEGT.